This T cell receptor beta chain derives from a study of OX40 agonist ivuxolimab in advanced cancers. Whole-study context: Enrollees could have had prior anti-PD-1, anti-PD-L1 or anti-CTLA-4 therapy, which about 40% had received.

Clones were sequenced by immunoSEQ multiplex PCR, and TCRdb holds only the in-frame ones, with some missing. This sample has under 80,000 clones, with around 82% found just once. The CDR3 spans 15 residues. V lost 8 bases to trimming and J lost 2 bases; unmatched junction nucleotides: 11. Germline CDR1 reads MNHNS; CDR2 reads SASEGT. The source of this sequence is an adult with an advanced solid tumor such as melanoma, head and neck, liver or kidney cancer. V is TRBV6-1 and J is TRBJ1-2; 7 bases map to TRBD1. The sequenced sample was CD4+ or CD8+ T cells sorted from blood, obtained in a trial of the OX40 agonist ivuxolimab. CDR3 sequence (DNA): TGTGCCAGCGAGTCTACCCGGACAGGAAACTATGGCTACACCTTC. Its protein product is CASESTRTGNYGYTF.